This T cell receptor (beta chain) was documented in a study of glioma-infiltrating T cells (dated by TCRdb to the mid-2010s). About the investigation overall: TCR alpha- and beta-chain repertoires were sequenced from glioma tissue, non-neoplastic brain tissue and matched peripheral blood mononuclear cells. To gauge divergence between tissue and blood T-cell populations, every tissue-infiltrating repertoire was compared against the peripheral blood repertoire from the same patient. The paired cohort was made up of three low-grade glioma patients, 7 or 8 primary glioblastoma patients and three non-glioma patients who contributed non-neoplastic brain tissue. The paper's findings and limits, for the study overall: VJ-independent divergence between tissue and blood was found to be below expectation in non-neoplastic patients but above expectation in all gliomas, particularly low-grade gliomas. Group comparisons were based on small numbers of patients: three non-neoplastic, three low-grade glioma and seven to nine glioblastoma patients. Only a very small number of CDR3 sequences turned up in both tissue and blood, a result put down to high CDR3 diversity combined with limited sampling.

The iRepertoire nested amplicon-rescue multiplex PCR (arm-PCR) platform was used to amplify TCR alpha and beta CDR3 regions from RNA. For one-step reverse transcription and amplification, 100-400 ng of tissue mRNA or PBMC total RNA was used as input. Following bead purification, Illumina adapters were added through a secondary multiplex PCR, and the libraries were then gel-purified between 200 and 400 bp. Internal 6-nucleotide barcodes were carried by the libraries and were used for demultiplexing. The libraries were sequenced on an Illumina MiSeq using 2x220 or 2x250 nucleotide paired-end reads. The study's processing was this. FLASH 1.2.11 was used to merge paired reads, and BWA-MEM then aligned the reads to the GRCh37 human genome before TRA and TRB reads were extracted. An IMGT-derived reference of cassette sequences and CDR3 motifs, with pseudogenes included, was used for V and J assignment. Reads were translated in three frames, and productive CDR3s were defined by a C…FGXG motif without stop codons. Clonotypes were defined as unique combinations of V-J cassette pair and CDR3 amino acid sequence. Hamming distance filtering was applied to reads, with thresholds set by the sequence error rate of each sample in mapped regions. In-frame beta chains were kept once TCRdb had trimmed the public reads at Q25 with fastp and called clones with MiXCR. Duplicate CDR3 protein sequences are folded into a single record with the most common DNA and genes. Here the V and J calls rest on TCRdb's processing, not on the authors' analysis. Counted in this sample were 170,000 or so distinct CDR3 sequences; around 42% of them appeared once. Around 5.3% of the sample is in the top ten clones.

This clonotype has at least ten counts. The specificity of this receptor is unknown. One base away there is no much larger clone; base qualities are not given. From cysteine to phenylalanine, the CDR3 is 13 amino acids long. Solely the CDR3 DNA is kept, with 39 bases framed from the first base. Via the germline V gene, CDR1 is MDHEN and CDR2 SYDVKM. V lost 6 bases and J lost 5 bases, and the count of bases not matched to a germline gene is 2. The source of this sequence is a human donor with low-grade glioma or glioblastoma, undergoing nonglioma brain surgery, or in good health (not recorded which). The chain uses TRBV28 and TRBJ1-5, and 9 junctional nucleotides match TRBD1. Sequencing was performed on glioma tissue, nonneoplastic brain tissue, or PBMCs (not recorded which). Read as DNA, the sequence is TGTGCCAGCAGCGGGACAGGGCATCAGCCCCAGCATTTT. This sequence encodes CASSGTGHQPQHF.